This T cell receptor beta chain was sequenced in a study of blood T cell repertoires in COVID-19. The J segment lost 0 bases and the V segment lost 0 bases, leaving 1 base of the junction unmatched. CDR3 size: 15 residues. CDR1 is KGHSH and CDR2 is LQKENI in the germline V gene. Data came from immunoSEQ multiplex PCR; TCRdb stores just in-frame clones and leaves some out. The sample contains over 150,000 clones, around 88% of which appear only once. The V gene is TRBV18, the J gene TRBJ1-2; 7 nucleotides agree with TRBD1. The source is a woman between 65 and 79 years old who had recovered from COVID-19. Sample: peripheral blood. This CDR3 reads CASSPPGQSNYGYTF. The DNA for the CDR3 is TGTGCCAGCTCACCACCGGGACAGTCTAACTATGGCTACACCTTC. Full variable domain (missing parts from reference TRBV18 and TRBJ1-2): NAGVMQNPRHLVRRRGQEARLRCSPMKGHSHVYWYRQLPEEGLKFMVYLQKENIIDESGMPKERFSAEFPKEGPSILRIQQVVRGDSAAYFCASSPPGQSNYGYTFGSGTRLTVV.